This T cell receptor (beta chain) originates from a study of OX40 agonist ivuxolimab in advanced cancers. This clone was seen a single time. Germline assignment: CDR1 MDHEN and CDR2 SYDVKM. Germline trimming cut 6 bases from V and 4 bases from J; bases unmatched to any gene: 3. The CDR3 has 13 residues. The protocol was immunoSEQ multiplex PCR, while the TCRdb copy is restricted to in-frame clones and leaves out a portion. Here the sample spans about 93,000 clones, over 75% being singletons. The sequenced sample was CD4+ or CD8+ T cells sorted from blood, obtained in a trial of the OX40 agonist ivuxolimab. The gene calls are TRBV28 and TRBJ2-1; 7 bases agree with TRBD1. The clonotype originates from an adult with an advanced solid tumor such as melanoma, head and neck, liver or kidney cancer. The CDR3 reads CASSPGQYNEQFF. CDR3 nucleotide sequence: TGTGCCAGCAGCCCGGGACAGTACAATGAGCAGTTCTTC.